Presented here are 11 T cell receptor beta chains from one specimen sequenced in a study of cytomegalovirus exposure and HLA in healthy donors. Primers: 60 Vbeta forward and 13 Jbeta reverse. Using immunoSEQ multiplex PCR, the repertoire was profiled, and TCRdb retains in-frame clones only, with some absent. The table lists 100,000 to 150,000 clones, about four fifths of them singletons. Sequenced: PBMCs. All receptors derive from a woman between 40 and 55 years old in good health and CMV-seropositive.

This sequence joins TRBV28 and TRBJ1-2; D gene ambiguous. Per germline, CDR1 MDHEN and CDR2 SYDVKM. The CDR3 is 14 amino acids. Trimming left V 1 base short and J 7 bases short, with 13 bases between. CDR3 region: CASSLSAEPSGYTF. In nucleotides, the CDR3 is TGTGCCAGCAGTTTATCGGCGGAACCCAGTGGCTACACCTTC.

The CDR3 loop reads CAWKRLAAYEQYF. The CDR3 region has the DNA TGTGCCTGGAAGAGACTAGCGGCGTACGAGCAGTACTTC. The chain carries TRBV30 and TRBJ2-7, with 9 positions matching TRBD2. The CDR3 loop spans 13 amino acids. The junction had 5 bases not matched to a gene; V was cut back by 4 bases and J by 4 bases. CDR1 and CDR2 from the germline V gene are GTSNPN and SVGIG (reference sequence).

The CDR3 DNA is TGTGCCAGCAGCTTCGGACAGGGACCGATCTACAATGAGCAGTTCTTC. As protein: CASSFGQGPIYNEQFF. V gene TRBV14 combines with J gene TRBJ2-1; 8 positions match TRBD1. V shed 5 bases and J 3 bases; nucleotides not matched to a gene: 9. Germline CDR1 reads SGHDN; CDR2 reads FVKESK. This CDR3 contains 16 residues.

This chain connects TRBV5-1 to TRBJ1-5; tentative D call: TRBD1 (5 bases). The germline gives CDR1 SGHRS, CDR2 YFSETQ. Trimming removed 0 bases at V and 2 bases at J, with 9 bases between. This CDR3 contains 15 residues. Here the CDR3 reads CASSLGGAGNQPQHF. The DNA of the CDR3 is TGCGCCAGCAGCTTGGGTGGGGCTGGCAATCAGCCCCAGCATTTT. The variable domain in full, completed from reference TRBV5-1 and TRBJ1-5, reads KAGVTQTPRYLIKTRGQQVTLSCSPISGHRSVSWYQQTPGQGLQFLFEYFSETQRNKGNFPGRFSGRQFSNSRSEMNVSTLELGDSALYLCASSLGGAGNQPQHFGDGTRLSIL.

The chain uses TRBV6-5 and TRBJ2-1, with D perhaps TRBD1 (6 bases). The germline gives CDR1 MNHEY, CDR2 SVGAGI. V was shortened by 6 bases and J by 7 bases, with 19 bases between the two germline ends. The CDR3 is 15 amino acids. This chain's CDR3 is CASRQDSGVRNEQFF. The CDR3 DNA reads as TGTGCCAGCAGACAAGACTCAGGGGTCCGGAATGAGCAGTTCTTC.

The J gene is TRBJ2-5, the V gene TRBV4-3; 10 nucleotides line up with TRBD2. The germline gives CDR1 LGHNA, CDR2 YSLEER. V lost 0 bases, J lost 4 bases, and 5 bases stayed unmatched. The CDR3 has 16 amino acids. The CDR3 nucleotides are TGCGCCAGCAGCCAAGATGCTAGCGGGAGTGGAGAGACCCAGTACTTC. As protein: CASSQDASGSGETQYF.

CDR3 nucleotides: TGTGCCAGCAGTGAAGCCGGGACAGATTACGAGCAGTACTTC. It yields the protein CASSEAGTDYEQYF. This chain links TRBV2 with TRBJ2-7; 7 nucleotides match TRBD1. Looked up from germline, CDR1 is SNHLY and CDR2 is FYNNEI. V gave up 0 bases and J gave up 4 bases; unmatched junction bases: 3. The CDR3 extends over 14 amino acids.

This chain joins TRBV5-1 and TRBJ2-3, with D maybe TRBD2 (6 bases). From germline, CDR1 is SGHRS and CDR2 YFSETQ. This CDR3 has 15 amino acids. V was trimmed by 5 bases and J by 0 bases, leaving 13 bases between them. CDR3 region: CASRRDSGSTDTQYF. The CDR3, as DNA: TGCGCCAGCAGGAGGGATAGCGGTAGCACAGATACGCAGTATTTT.

The J gene is TRBJ1-2, the V gene TRBV30, with unresolved D. Trimming took off 7 bases at V and 8 bases at J, with 14 bases between the two ends. The CDR3 runs 11 residues. Germline values: CDR1 GTSNPN, CDR2 SVGIG (reference sequence). The CDR3 nucleotides read TGTGCCTCGGTTGAGTTTTGGGGCTACACCTTC. Amino acid sequence: CASVEFWGYTF.

The rearrangement uses TRBV5-1 and TRBJ1-2, with 9 bases lining up with TRBD1. Germline values: CDR1 SGHRS, CDR2 YFSETQ. The CDR3 consists of 14 residues. The J segment lost 6 bases and the V segment lost 0 bases, leaving 3 bases of the junction unmatched. DNA of the CDR3: TGCGCCAGCAGCTTGGGACAGGGGGGGAATGGCTACACCTTC. This codes for CASSLGQGGNGYTF.

The chain joins TRBV5-6 to TRBJ2-1, with TRBD2 matching 11 bases. This CDR3 region has 16 residues. The J segment lost 9 bases and the V segment lost 0 bases, leaving 8 bases of the junction unmatched. Germline-derived CDR1 and CDR2 are SGHDT and YYEEEE. CDR3 sequence (DNA): TGTGCCAGCAGCTTGGCCCAACTAGCGGGAGTTGGTGAGCAGTTCTTC. The encoded protein is CASSLAQLAGVGEQFF.